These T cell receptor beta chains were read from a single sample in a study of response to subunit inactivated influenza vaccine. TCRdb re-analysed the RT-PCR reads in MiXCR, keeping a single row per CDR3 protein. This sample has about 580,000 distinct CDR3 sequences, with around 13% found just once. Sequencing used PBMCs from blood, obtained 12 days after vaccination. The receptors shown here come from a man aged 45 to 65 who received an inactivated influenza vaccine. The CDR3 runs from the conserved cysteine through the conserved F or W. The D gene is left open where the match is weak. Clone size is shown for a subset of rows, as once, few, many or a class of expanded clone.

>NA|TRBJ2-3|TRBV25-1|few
CASSEDSGGTDTQYF
TGTGCCAGCAGTGAAGACAGTGGAGGCACAGATACGCAGTATTTT
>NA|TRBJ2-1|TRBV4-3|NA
CASSDGGGRVRGEQFF
TGCGCCAGCAGCGATGGGGGAGGCAGAGTCCGAGGGGAGCAGTTCTTC
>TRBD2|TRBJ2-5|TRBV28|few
CASSPSSSGSKETQYF
TGTGCCAGCAGTCCGTCCTCTAGCGGGAGTAAGGAGACCCAGTACTTC
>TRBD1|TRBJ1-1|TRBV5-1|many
CASSLDDRGQAFF
TGCGCCAGCAGCTTGGATGACAGGGGTCAAGCTTTCTTT
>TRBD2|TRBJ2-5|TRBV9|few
CASSVRLAGAETQYF
TGTGCCAGCAGCGTACGGCTAGCGGGGGCAGAGACCCAGTACTTC
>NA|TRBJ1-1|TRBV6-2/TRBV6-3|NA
CASSYPITGRWDTEAFF
TGTGCCAGCAGTTACCCGATAACAGGTCGTTGGGACACTGAAGCTTTCTTT
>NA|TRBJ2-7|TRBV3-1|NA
CASSQRDGPYEQYF
TGTGCCAGCAGCCAACGGGACGGACCCTACGAGCAGTACTTC
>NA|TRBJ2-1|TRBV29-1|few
CSVVRLTRFKGNEQFF
TGCAGCGTTGTACGTTTGACACGGTTTAAGGGCAATGAGCAGTTCTTC
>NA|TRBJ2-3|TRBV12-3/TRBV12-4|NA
CASSPVAGPRDTQYF
TGTGCCAGCAGCCCCGTCGCAGGGCCCAGAGATACGCAGTATTTT
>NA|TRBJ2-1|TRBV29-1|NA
CSVERASSYNEQFF
TGCAGCGTCGAGCGGGCTAGCTCCTACAATGAGCAGTTCTTC
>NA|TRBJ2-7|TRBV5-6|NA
CASSFPSATYEQYF
TGTGCCAGCAGCTTTCCGAGCGCGACCTACGAGCAGTACTTC
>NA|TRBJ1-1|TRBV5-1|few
CASSLRQGVNTEAFF
TGCGCCAGCAGCTTGCGCCAAGGCGTGAACACTGAAGCTTTCTTT
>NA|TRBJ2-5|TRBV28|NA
CASSPKGGQETQYF
TGTGCCAGCAGCCCCAAGGGGGGACAAGAGACCCAGTACTTC
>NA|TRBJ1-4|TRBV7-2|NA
CASSSLRGGEKLFF
TGTGCCAGCAGTTCCCTGCGGGGAGGCGAAAAACTGTTTTTT
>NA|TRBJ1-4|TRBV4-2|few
CASSQIQGSDEKLFF
TGTGCCAGCAGCCAGATACAGGGATCGGATGAAAAACTGTTTTTT
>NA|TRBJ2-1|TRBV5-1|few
CASSLVFNEQFF
TGCGCCAGCAGCTTGGTGTTCAATGAGCAGTTCTTC
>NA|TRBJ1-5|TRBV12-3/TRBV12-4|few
CASSFGLASNQPQHF
TGTGCCAGCAGTTTTGGCTTGGCTAGCAATCAGCCCCAGCATTTT
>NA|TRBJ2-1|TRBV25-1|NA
CASSEEWNEQFF
TGTGCCAGCAGTGAAGAATGGAATGAGCAGTTCTTC
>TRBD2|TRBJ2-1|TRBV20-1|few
CSARPSGRDNEQFF
TGCAGTGCTAGACCTAGCGGGAGAGACAATGAGCAGTTCTTC
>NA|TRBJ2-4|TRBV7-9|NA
CASSPSTTRNIQYF
TGTGCCAGCAGCCCTAGTACTACCAGAAACATTCAGTACTTC
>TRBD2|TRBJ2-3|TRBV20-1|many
CSALRTSGVLRGTDTQYF
TGCAGTGCACTTAGGACTAGCGGGGTGCTCCGGGGCACAGATACGCAGTATTTT
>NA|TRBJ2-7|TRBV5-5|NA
CASLSEGYEQYF
TGTGCCAGCCTCTCGGAGGGTTACGAGCAGTACTTC
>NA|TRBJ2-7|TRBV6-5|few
CASSYSRDGGYEQYF
TGTGCCAGCAGTTACTCGCGGGACGGGGGATATGAGCAGTACTTC
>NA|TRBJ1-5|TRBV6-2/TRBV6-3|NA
CASSWTASNQPQHF
TGTGCCAGCAGCTGGACAGCTAGCAATCAGCCCCAGCATTTT
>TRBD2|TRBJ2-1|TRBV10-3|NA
CAISEGGRAYNEQFF
TGTGCCATCAGTGAAGGCGGGAGGGCCTACAATGAGCAGTTCTTC
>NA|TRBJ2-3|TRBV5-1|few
CASSDRGGGADTQYF
TGCGCCAGCAGCGACAGGGGCGGGGGAGCAGATACGCAGTATTTT
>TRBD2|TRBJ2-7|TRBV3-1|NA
CASSQLGGRSSEQYF
TGTGCCAGCAGCCAATTGGGCGGGAGAAGTAGCGAGCAGTACTTC
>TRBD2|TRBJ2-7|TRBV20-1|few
CSATPIGTSGRYEQYF
TGCAGTGCTACACCCATAGGGACTAGCGGGAGGTACGAGCAGTACTTC
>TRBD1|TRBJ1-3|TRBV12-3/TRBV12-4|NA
CASSADRGFGNTIYF
TGTGCCAGCAGTGCGGACAGGGGGTTCGGAAACACCATATATTTT
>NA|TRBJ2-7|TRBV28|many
CASRLTTSSYEQYF
TGTGCCAGCAGGCTAACCACCTCTTCCTACGAGCAGTACTTC
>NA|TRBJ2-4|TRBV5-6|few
CASGPRQNIQYF
TGTGCCAGCGGACCCCGACAAAACATTCAGTACTTC
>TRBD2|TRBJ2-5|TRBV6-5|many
CASSYLGGSQETQYF
TGTGCCAGCAGTTACCTGGGGGGGTCCCAAGAGACCCAGTACTTC
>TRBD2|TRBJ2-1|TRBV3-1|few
CASSQVPGSGRWQFF
TGTGCCAGCAGCCAAGTGCCGGGTAGCGGGAGATGGCAGTTCTTC
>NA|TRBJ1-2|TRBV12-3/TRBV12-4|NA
CASRAGRSYGYTF
TGTGCCAGCAGAGCAGGGAGGAGCTATGGCTACACCTTC
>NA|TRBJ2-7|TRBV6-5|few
CASSYSLGEYEQYF
TGTGCCAGCAGTTACTCACTGGGGGAATACGAGCAGTACTTC
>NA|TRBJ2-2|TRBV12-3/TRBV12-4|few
CASSLSVVSLAGELFF
TGTGCCAGCAGTTTAAGCGTTGTCAGTCTGGCCGGGGAGCTGTTTTTT
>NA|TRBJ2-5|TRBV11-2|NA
CASSYDRTGETQYF
TGTGCCAGCAGTTACGATAGGACCGGGGAGACCCAGTACTTC
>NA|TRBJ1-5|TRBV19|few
CASRDDRYSNQPQHF
TGTGCCAGTAGGGACGACAGGTATAGCAATCAGCCCCAGCATTTT
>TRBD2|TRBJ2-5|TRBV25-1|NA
CASSDPFFRGRAGFSETQYF
TGTGCCAGCAGTGACCCCTTTTTTCGGGGGAGGGCCGGATTTTCTGAGACCCAGTACTTC
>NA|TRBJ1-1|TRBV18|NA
CASSPYIYRDVDTEAFF
TGTGCCAGCTCACCTTACATTTACAGGGATGTGGACACTGAAGCTTTCTTT
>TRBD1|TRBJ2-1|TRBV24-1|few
CATSDRPAGTEPQFF
TGTGCCACCAGTGACCGACCCGCTGGGACAGAACCCCAGTTCTTC
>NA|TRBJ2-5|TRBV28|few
CASSLDGTQQTQYF
TGTGCCAGCAGTTTGGACGGGACCCAACAGACCCAGTACTTC
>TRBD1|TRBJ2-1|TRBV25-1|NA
CASSWQGAYNEQFF
TGTGCCAGCAGTTGGCAGGGGGCCTACAATGAGCAGTTCTTC
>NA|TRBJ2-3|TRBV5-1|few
CASSLAGPGLSDTQYF
TGCGCCAGCAGCTTGGCAGGGCCTGGTTTGTCGGATACGCAGTATTTT
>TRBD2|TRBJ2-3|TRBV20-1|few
CSAIGSGRAVDTQYF
TGCAGTGCTATAGGTAGCGGGAGGGCCGTAGATACGCAGTATTTT
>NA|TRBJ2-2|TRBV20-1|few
CSAPGEVGDGELFF
TGCAGTGCTCCGGGGGAAGTCGGGGACGGGGAGCTGTTTTTT
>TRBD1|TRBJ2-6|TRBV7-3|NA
CASSPHGQALSGANVLTF
TGTGCCAGCAGCCCCCATGGACAGGCCCTCTCTGGGGCCAACGTCCTGACTTTC
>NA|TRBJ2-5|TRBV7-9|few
CASSVRVSQETQYF
TGTGCCAGCAGCGTTAGGGTCTCCCAAGAGACCCAGTACTTC
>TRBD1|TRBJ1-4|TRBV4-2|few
CASSRDRDNEKLFF
TGTGCCAGCAGCCGCGACAGGGATAATGAAAAACTGTTTTTT
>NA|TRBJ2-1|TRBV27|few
CASSTGAWDYNEQFF
TGTGCCAGCAGTACCGGGGCTTGGGACTACAATGAGCAGTTCTTC
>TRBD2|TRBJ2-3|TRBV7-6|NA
CASSSIPTSDTDTQYF
TGTGCCAGCAGCTCTATCCCGACTAGCGACACAGATACGCAGTATTTT
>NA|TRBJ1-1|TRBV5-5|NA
CASSVQSLGQTEAFF
TGTGCCAGCAGCGTACAGTCGCTGGGTCAGACTGAAGCTTTCTTT
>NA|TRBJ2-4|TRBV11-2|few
CASRLPLGGATKNIQYF
TGTGCCAGCAGACTACCCCTAGGGGGAGCGACCAAAAACATTCAGTACTTC
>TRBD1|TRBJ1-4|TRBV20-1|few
CSARGTGEDEKLFF
TGCAGTGCTAGAGGAACAGGGGAGGACGAAAAACTGTTTTTT
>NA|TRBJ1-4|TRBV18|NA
CASSPPITESFNEKLFF
TGTGCCAGCTCACCACCTATCACAGAAAGTTTCAATGAAAAACTGTTTTTT
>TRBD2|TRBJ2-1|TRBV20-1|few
CSARGLAGVDEQFF
TGCAGTGCTAGGGGACTAGCGGGAGTTGATGAGCAGTTCTTC
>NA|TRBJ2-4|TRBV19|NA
CASSIGTIQYF
TGTGCCAGTAGTATAGGGACAATTCAGTACTTC
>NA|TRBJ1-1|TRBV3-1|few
CASSHQQGNTEAFF
TGTGCCAGCAGCCACCAACAGGGGAACACTGAAGCTTTCTTT